The rows below give T cell receptor beta chains drawn from one sample of a study of cytomegalovirus exposure and HLA in healthy donors. Only in-frame clones appear in the TCRdb table, and some are missing; sequencing was by immunoSEQ multiplex PCR. There are fewer than 200,000 clones in the sample, with approximately 6.9% held by the top ten. Material for sequencing was PBMCs. Receptors originate from a man aged 25-45 years in good health and CMV-seronegative. The CDR3 runs from the conserved cysteine through the conserved F or W. A D gene is named only where the DNA matches it firmly.

TGCGCCAGCAGCCCCCCGCTCGGGGGCACCGGGGAGCTGTTTTTT,CASSPPLGGTGELFF,TRBV5-1,.,TRBJ2-2
TGTGCCAGCAGTTTTACACAGGGGGGTCGAGACGAGCAGTACTTC,CASSFTQGGRDEQYF,TRBV6-7,TRBD1,TRBJ2-7
TGTGCCAGCTCACCCGGGACTAGCGGGGGGCCCAGCACAGATACGCAGTATTTT,CASSPGTSGGPSTDTQYF,TRBV18,TRBD2,TRBJ2-3
TGTGCCAGCAGCTTTGTCAGGGCAGGCGGCTACACCTTC,CASSFVRAGGYTF,TRBV11-2,.,TRBJ1-2
TGTGCCTGGAGTGATAACTATTCACCCCTCCACTTT,CAWSDNYSPLHF,TRBV30,.,TRBJ1-6
TGTGCCAGCCGACCCCCCCCCAGCGGGGGGCGTGGTGTGGATGAGCAGTTCTTC,CASRPPPSGGRGVDEQFF,TRBV19,TRBD2,TRBJ2-1
TGTGCCAGCAGTCTCTTCTTTTCGGACGGGGGGTTTTCCACTGAAGCTTTCTTT,CASSLFFSDGGFSTEAFF,TRBV27,.,TRBJ1-1
TGTGCCAGTAGAACAGCAGGGGGCGATGGCTACACCTTC,CASRTAGGDGYTF,TRBV19,TRBD1,TRBJ1-2
TGTGCCACCAGCAGACCCAGGGTATCCGGGACTAGCGGGAGGGCCCTCTGGACAGATACGCAGTATTTT,CATSRPRVSGTSGRALWTDTQYF,TRBV15,TRBD2,TRBJ2-3
TGTGCCAGCAGTTACACGGGACAGGGGGACGAGCAGTACTTC,CASSYTGQGDEQYF,TRBV2,TRBD1,TRBJ2-7
TGTGCCAGCAGCTCTTACGAGCAGTACTTC,CASSSYEQYF,TRBV7-8,.,TRBJ2-7
TGTGCCAGTGAACCGGGACTACCAGACAATGAGCAGTTCTTC,CASEPGLPDNEQFF,TRBV9,TRBD2,TRBJ2-1
TGTGCCAGCTCATTTGGACAGGGGAGCAATCAGCCCCAGCATTTT,CASSFGQGSNQPQHF,TRBV18,TRBD1,TRBJ1-5
TGTGCCAGCAGCGCCTCACCGGGACAGGGGGTTGACGAGCAGTACTTC,CASSASPGQGVDEQYF,TRBV11-2,TRBD1,TRBJ2-7
TGTGCCAGCAGCGCACGGACAGCCGGGGAGACCCAGTACTTC,CASSARTAGETQYF,TRBV13,.,TRBJ2-5
TGTGCCAGCAGCGGGACGCAGGGGGCGGGTGGCTACACCTTC,CASSGTQGAGGYTF,TRBV7-6,TRBD1,TRBJ1-2
TGTGCCAGCAGCACGGGACAGGGAAGGGAAGCTTTCTTT,CASSTGQGREAFF,TRBV5-6,TRBD1,TRBJ1-1